The present entry profiles one TCR beta chain with its context. V shed 3 bases and J shed 5 bases, with 13 bases lying between them. The CDR3 is 15 residues long. Germline V gene data show CDR1 as WNHNN and CDR2 as SYGVQD (reference sequence). Measured with immunoSEQ multiplex PCR; TCRdb has only the in-frame clones, and not every one. The sample holds about 240,000 clones, over 90% seen once. This specimen belongs to a study of blood T cell repertoires in COVID-19. As for the study in general: Nucleic acid was either cDNA or gDNA, and it came from T cells, B-cell-depleted T cells, or PBMCs.

The sequenced sample consisted of peripheral blood. This sequence joins TRBV10-1 and TRBJ2-2, with D perhaps matching TRBD2 (7 bases). The receptor was isolated from a man aged 25-45 years with COVID-19, enrolled during active disease. The CDR3 DNA is TGCGCCAGCAGTGACGGGGGGCGAGGGACCGGGGAGCTGTTTTTT. As protein: CASSDGGRGTGELFF.